The rows below give T cell receptor beta chains drawn from one sample of a study of prognosis after radiotherapy for stage I lung cancer. TCRdb ran MiXCR on the multiplex PCR reads and lists one entry per CDR3 protein. The sample records 10,000 to 15,000 distinct CDR3 sequences, less than 55% being singletons. The sequencing here drew on PBMCs, taken before or after stereotactic body radiation therapy (not recorded which). The receptors here all came from a donor aged 50 or older with non-small cell lung cancer. Both conserved end residues are part of each CDR3. D genes are given only for firm matches. Clone size is given for some rows only: seen once, a few or many times, or a class if the clone is expanded.

. TRBJ1-1 . 16 TRBV28 CASSLRGRGGHTQSFF TGTGCCAGCAGCCTTCGGGGCAGGGGAGGTCATACTCAATCTTTCTTT
. TRBJ2-7 TRBD1 17 TRBV4-1 CASSQDPPGQGLYEQYF TGCGCCAGCAGCCAAGATCCCCCCGGACAGGGACTGTACGAGCAGTACTTC
medium-sized TRBJ2-1 TRBD2 15 TRBV24-1 CATSSGTSGNVEQFF TGTGCCACCAGTTCCGGGACTAGCGGGAATGTTGAGCAGTTCTTC
. TRBJ2-2 . 15 TRBV28 CASRTFVRNTGELFF TGTGCCAGCAGGACATTTGTCAGAAACACCGGGGAGCTGTTTTTT
many TRBJ2-3 . 13 TRBV20-1 CSARGGPTDTQYF TGCAGTGCTAGGGGCGGGCCCACAGATACGCAGTATTTT
. TRBJ2-3 . 17 TRBV20-1 CSASSRRAGWAADTQYF TGCAGTGCTAGTTCGCGTCGTGCAGGGTGGGCGGCAGATACGCAGTATTTT
. TRBJ2-3 . 15 TRBV20-1 CSAFTPVGSTDTQYF TGCAGTGCCTTCACACCAGTGGGGAGCACAGATACGCAGTATTTT
medium-sized TRBJ1-1 . 13 TRBV7-9 CASSLGENTEAFF TGTGCCAGCAGCTTAGGGGAGAACACTGAAGCTTTCTTT
. TRBJ1-2 TRBD1 17 TRBV6-1 CASSEGPLDRDRYFYTF TGTGCCAGCAGTGAAGGCCCCCTGGACAGGGATCGCTATTTCTACACCTTC
many TRBJ2-7 TRBD1 17 TRBV29-1 CSVVRGGGQVLEYEQYF TGCAGCGTTGTGCGCGGAGGGGGACAGGTCCTTGAGTACGAGCAGTACTTC
medium-sized TRBJ2-3 TRBD2 16 TRBV5-1 CASSLGGLAGADTQYF TGCGCCAGCAGCTTGGGGGGACTAGCGGGAGCAGATACGCAGTATTTT
. TRBJ2-7 . 15 TRBV15 CATIRGRDSSHEQYF TGTGCCACCATCAGAGGACGTGACAGCTCCCACGAGCAGTACTTC
many TRBJ2-5 . 14 TRBV5-1 CASNPGGTQETQYF TGCGCCAGCAACCCCGGGGGAACCCAAGAGACCCAGTACTTC
medium-sized TRBJ1-2 TRBD1 12 TRBV2 CASGQGARGYTF TGTGCCAGCGGACAGGGGGCGCGGGGCTACACCTTC
medium-sized TRBJ1-2 TRBD1 14 TRBV27 CASRPYRGLIGYTF TGTGCCAGCAGACCGTACAGGGGGCTTATTGGCTACACCTTC
many TRBJ2-5 . 13 TRBV27 CASSRRQQETQYF TGTGCCAGCAGTCGGCGACAGCAAGAGACCCAGTACTTC
. TRBJ2-1 TRBD2 16 TRBV12-3/TRBV12-4 CASAPSGVAGYNEQFF TGTGCCAGCGCCCCCAGCGGGGTAGCAGGCTACAATGAGCAGTTCTTC
. TRBJ1-5 . 16 TRBV6-1 CASILHGGGRDQPKHF TGTGCCAGCATTCTCCACGGCGGGGGGCGAGATCAGCCCAAGCATTTT
. TRBJ1-5 TRBD1 14 TRBV28 CAMRGTGSWQPQHF TGTGCCATGAGAGGGACAGGGTCTTGGCAGCCCCAGCATTTT
. TRBJ2-1 TRBD2 15 TRBV6-1 CASSRRVGGGNEQFF TGTGCCAGCAGCCGTAGGGTGGGGGGAGGGAATGAGCAGTTCTTC
. TRBJ1-6 . 16 TRBV6-1 CASSEEAGANNSPLHF TGTGCCAGCAGTGAAGAGGCAGGGGCGAATAATTCACCCCTCCACTTT
. TRBJ2-2 . 12 TRBV9 CASSVAAGELFF TGTGCCAGCAGCGTAGCTGCCGGGGAGCTGTTTTTT
many TRBJ1-5 TRBD1 14 TRBV6-2/TRBV6-3 CASSSDRENQPQHF TGTGCCAGCAGTTCCGACAGGGAGAATCAGCCCCAGCATTTT
. TRBJ2-1 TRBD2 15 TRBV4-3 CASSQDLHGGNEQFF TGCGCCAGCAGCCAAGATCTCCACGGGGGGAATGAGCAGTTCTTC
many TRBJ2-7 TRBD2 14 TRBV7-8 CASRQTSGSYEQYF TGTGCCAGCAGACAGACTAGCGGCTCCTACGAGCAGTACTTC
. TRBJ1-2 . 14 TRBV20-1 CSAREFGLNYGYTF TGCAGTGCTAGAGAGTTCGGTTTAAACTATGGCTACACCTTC
. TRBJ2-5 TRBD2 14 TRBV6-2/TRBV6-3 CASRFSGGEETEYF TGTGCCAGCAGATTTAGCGGGGGGGAGGAGACCGAGTACTTC
many TRBJ1-1 . 18 TRBV5-8 CARSLVKTELASGTEAFF TGTGCCAGATCCCTTGTGAAGACAGAATTAGCGTCGGGCACTGAAGCTTTCTTT
many TRBJ1-4 . 14 TRBV5-6 CASSYRDVEEKLFF TGTGCCAGCAGTTACAGGGATGTTGAGGAAAAACTGTTTTTT
. TRBJ2-1 . 14 TRBV7-6 CARSSAAGCDEQFF TGTGCCCGCAGCTCAGCAGCTGGATGCGATGAGCAGTTCTTC
many TRBJ2-1 TRBD2 14 TRBV7-9 CASSPGTSGGQGFF TGTGCCAGCAGCCCCGGGACTAGCGGGGGCCAGGGGTTCTTC
. TRBJ1-6 . 18 TRBV4-2 CASSQWSVKSSYNSPLHF TGTGCCAGCAGCCAATGGTCGGTGAAGAGCTCCTATAATTCACCCCTCCACTTT
. TRBJ2-7 TRBD2 14 TRBV7-2 CASSPRAGDYEQYF TGTGCCAGCAGCCCCAGAGCGGGAGACTACGAGCAGTACTTC
medium-sized TRBJ2-7 . 14 TRBV6-1 CASSSQTKWGEQYF TGTGCCAGCAGCTCGCAGACCAAATGGGGCGAGCAGTACTTC
many TRBJ2-2 . 17 TRBV4-2 CASSQVASRSNTGELFF TGTGCCAGCAGCCAAGTAGCTAGCAGGAGTAACACCGGGGAGCTGTTTTTT
many TRBJ2-1 . 14 TRBV18 CASSPPMGYNEQFF TGTGCCAGCTCACCACCTATGGGATACAATGAGCAGTTCTTC
. TRBJ2-3 . 15 TRBV19 CASSIDPSTTDTQYF TGTGCCAGTAGTATAGATCCTAGTACCACAGATACGCAGTATTTT
many TRBJ2-7 . 12 TRBV20-1 CSARELSHEQYF TGCAGTGCTAGAGAATTATCCCACGAGCAGTACTTC
many TRBJ2-3 TRBD2 16 TRBV5-1 CASSPGTSGATDTQYF TGCGCCAGCAGCCCCGGGACTAGCGGGGCCACAGATACGCAGTATTTT
. TRBJ2-1 TRBD1 15 TRBV5-4 CASSAEDRVGNEQFF TGTGCTAGCAGCGCCGAGGACAGGGTGGGCAATGAGCAGTTCTTC
. TRBJ2-1 TRBD2 15 TRBV20-1 CSAIAAGNSYNEQFF TGCAGTGCTATAGCAGCGGGAAACTCCTACAATGAGCAGTTCTTC
. TRBJ2-6 . 16 TRBV19 CASSIATGSGANVLTF TGTGCCAGTAGTATAGCGACAGGCTCTGGGGCCAACGTCCTGACTTTC
many TRBJ2-4 . 15 TRBV5-1 CASSLTPVAKNIQYF TGCGCCAGCAGCTTAACGCCAGTAGCCAAAAACATTCAGTACTTC
medium-sized TRBJ1-6 . 15 TRBV7-2 CASSQWTARGAPLHF TGTGCCAGCAGCCAATGGACGGCGCGCGGAGCACCCCTCCACTTT
. TRBJ1-2 . 14 TRBV5-1 CASSLERGSYGYTF TGCGCCAGCAGCTTGGAGCGGGGAAGCTATGGCTACACCTTC
few TRBJ2-7 . 15 TRBV6-5 CASSYSPGVAYEQYF TGTGCCAGCAGTTACTCCCCGGGAGTGGCCTACGAGCAGTACTTC
once TRBJ1-2 . 17 TRBV28 CSSGSVDRSGANYGYTF TGTTCCAGCGGTTCAGTGGACAGATCGGGAGCTAACTATGGCTACACCTTC
many TRBJ1-1 . 13 TRBV5-1 CASSRDGYTEAFF TGCGCCAGCAGTCGGGACGGCTACACTGAAGCTTTCTTT
. TRBJ2-2 TRBD2 13 TRBV28 CASSLIGEGGLFF TGTGCCAGCAGTTTAATCGGGGAGGGTGGGCTGTTTTTT
many TRBJ2-5 TRBD1 15 TRBV5-1 CASSHGWTGQETQYF TGCGCCAGCAGCCATGGCTGGACAGGGCAAGAGACCCAGTACTTC
medium-sized TRBJ1-1 . 16 TRBV27 CASRTLIGRATSEAFF TGTGCCAGCAGGACCCTAATCGGACGAGCGACGTCTGAAGCTTTCTTT
. TRBJ1-5 TRBD1 15 TRBV19 CASSREDRGNQPQHF TGTGCCAGTAGTCGGGAGGACAGGGGCAATCAGCCCCAGCATTTT
many TRBJ2-1 . 14 TRBV6-1 CASSEGGSYNEQFF TGTGCCAGCAGTGAGGGAGGCTCCTACAATGAGCAGTTCTTC
. TRBJ1-2 TRBD1 15 TRBV24-1 CATSDEGQGNYGYTF TGTGCCACCAGTGATGAAGGACAGGGGAACTATGGCTACACCTTC
many TRBJ1-1 . 15 TRBV14 CASSPQGRVGTEAFF TGTGCCAGCAGCCCACAGGGTAGGGTTGGCACTGAAGCTTTCTTT